The 22 T cell receptor beta chains in this list originate from one sample, sequenced in a study of cytomegalovirus exposure and HLA in healthy donors (dated by TCRdb to between 2016 and 2019). Library preparation used the immunoSEQ multiplex PCR assay. A mixture of 60 forward primers for TCR Vbeta segments and 13 reverse primers for TCR Jbeta segments was used in the multiplex PCR. TCRdb's version of the immuneACCESS table is confined to in-frame rearrangements and falls short of the full clone set. An unresolved V gene accounts for under half of the shortfall where checked; the remainder is of unknown origin. A total of around 150,000 clones appear in this sample, around 86% of them only once. In total, the top ten clones hold approximately 4% of the sample. Sequencing was done on a sample of PBMCs. The receptor set was obtained from a man aged 50 to 59 in good health and CMV-seropositive.

Here the CDR3 reads CASRAGTSGTDTQYF. The CDR3 nucleotides are TGTGCCAGCAGGGCCGGGACTTCAGGCACAGATACGCAGTATTTT. The gene calls are TRBV9 and TRBJ2-3; TRBD2 might be the D (6 bases). The CDR3 runs to 15 residues. Germline lookup yields CDR1 SGDLS and CDR2 YYNGEE. Trimming pared 5 bases from V and 1 base from J, leaving 14 bases between.

The chain is built from TRBV28 and TRBJ2-5; tentative D call: TRBD1 (6 bases). Germline loops: CDR1 MDHEN, CDR2 SYDVKM. The V end was cut by 7 bases, the J end by 1 base, with 16 bases between. The CDR3 is made up of 15 amino acids. CDR3 sequence (DNA): TGTGCCAGCACCTCGCTACAGGGTTTCCAAGAGACCCAGTACTTC. Translating gives CASTSLQGFQETQYF. Complete variable domain (other parts from reference TRBV28 and TRBJ2-5): DVKVTQSSRYLVKRTGEKVFLECVQDMDHENMFWYRQDPGLGLRLIYFSYDVKMKEKGDIPEGYSVSREKKERFSLILESASTNQTSMYLCASTSLQGFQETQYFGPGTRLLVL.

The chain is built from TRBV7-8 and TRBJ2-1; 14 bases are a match to TRBD2. The CDR3 is 16 amino acids. Germline V lookup: CDR1 SGHVS, CDR2 FQNEAQ. V was pared by 7 bases and J by 9 bases, with 11 bases of the junction left unmatched. DNA of the CDR3: TGTGCCAGCAAAGGATTCGGGACTAGCGGGAGTGCTGAGCAGTTCTTC. Amino acids: CASKGFGTSGSAEQFF.

V usage is TRBV5-8 and J usage is TRBJ2-2; 10 nucleotides align to TRBD1. CDR3 size: 18 residues. The V and J ends lost 6 bases and 8 bases, in that order; junction bases with no gene match: 19. Germline CDR1 reads SGHTS; CDR2 reads YDEGEE. The CDR3 DNA reads TGTGCCAGCATCCCCCGGGACAGGGGCCTCCTGAGGGCGGGGGAGCTGTTTTTT. This codes for CASIPRDRGLLRAGELFF. Supplemented by reference TRBV5-8 and TRBJ2-2, the full variable domain reads EAGVTQSPTHLIKTRGQQATLRCSPISGHTSVYWYQQALGLGLQFLLWYDEGEERNRGNFPPRFSGRQFPNYSSELNVNALELEDSALYLCASIPRDRGLLRAGELFFGEGSRLTVL.

V gene TRBV2 combines with J gene TRBJ2-5; 11 bases are shared with TRBD2. This CDR3 spans 14 amino acids. CDR1 and CDR2 (germline): SNHLY, FYNNEI. V lost 6 bases to trimming and J lost 5 bases; unmatched junction nucleotides: 5. CDR3 protein: CASSVAGGLETQYF. The CDR3 DNA is TGTGCCAGCAGCGTAGCGGGGGGGCTCGAGACCCAGTACTTC.

The V gene is TRBV4-3, the J gene TRBJ2-3; 15 nucleotides line up with TRBD2. V lost 4 bases, J lost 4 bases, and 0 bases stayed unmatched. The CDR3 extends over 15 amino acids. The germline V gene has CDR1 LGHNA and CDR2 YSLEER. The CDR3 spells CASSRTSGGADTQYF. DNA of the CDR3: TGCGCCAGCAGCCGGACTAGCGGGGGGGCAGATACGCAGTATTTT.

In its sample, this clone was seen a few times. The rearrangement joins TRBV30 to TRBJ2-7, with 8 bases aligning to TRBD2. Trimming cost V 2 bases and J 0 bases; bases outside gene matches: 12. The CDR3 runs 17 residues. Germline values: CDR1 GTSNPN, CDR2 SVGIG (reference sequence). The chain's CDR3 is CAWSSGIGGRSSYEQYF. The CDR3 nucleotides are TGTGCCTGGAGTTCTGGGATCGGCGGGAGGAGCTCCTACGAGCAGTACTTC.

The V gene is TRBV6-5, the J gene TRBJ1-1, with D possibly TRBD1 on 6 matching bases. V lost 5 bases, J lost 1 base, and 14 bases lay in between. This CDR3 has 15 residues. Germline V gives CDR1 MNHEY, CDR2 SVGAGI. The CDR3 here is CASSPQGKANTEAFF. The CDR3 nucleotides are TGTGCCAGCAGTCCACAGGGTAAAGCGAACACTGAAGCTTTCTTT.

This clone was counted only a few times. J is TRBJ1-4 and V is TRBV6-5; weak D call: TRBD1 (6 bases). The CDR3 is 14 amino acids. Germline lookup yields CDR1 MNHEY and CDR2 SVGAGI. The V end was cut by 2 bases, the J end by 5 bases, with 9 bases between. The CDR3 nucleotides read TGTGCCAGCAGTTACAATCAGGGGAATGAAAAACTGTTTTTT. This codes for CASSYNQGNEKLFF.

This rearrangement joins TRBV30 to TRBJ2-5; 7 bases are shared with TRBD2. This CDR3 contains 16 residues. V lost 3 bases and J lost 4; bases outside the gene matches: 14. Germline CDR1 GTSNPN, CDR2 SVGIG (reference sequence). CDR3: CAWSASRDYRGETQYF. CDR3 coding DNA: TGTGCCTGGAGCGCCTCCCGGGACTATCGGGGAGAGACCCAGTACTTC.

V gene TRBV5-1 combines with J gene TRBJ2-1; 8 bases line up with TRBD2. Germline assignment: CDR1 SGHRS and CDR2 YFSETQ. The CDR3 has 17 residues. The ends lost 0 bases at V and 8 bases at J; junction bases unmatched: 13. CDR3 protein: CASSLDPLSGSGYEQFF. CDR3 in DNA: TGCGCCAGCAGCTTGGACCCATTAAGCGGGAGTGGCTATGAGCAGTTCTTC.

As DNA, the CDR3 is TGTGCCACCAGCAGAGCATCCGGACAGGGGCAGTACTTC. Protein product: CATSRASGQGQYF. The chain uses TRBV15 and TRBJ2-7; 8 bases align to TRBD1. Trimming took 1 base from V and 9 from J; bases not matched to a gene: 5. Germline loops: CDR1 LNHNV, CDR2 YYDKDF (reference sequence). CDR3 length: 13 residues.

The genes are TRBV11-2 and TRBJ1-1; possible D gene TRBD1, 5 bases. This CDR3 is built from 14 residues. CDR1 SGHAT and CDR2 FQNNGV come from the germline V gene. Between the trimmed V and J ends, which lost 3 bases and 3 bases, there was a span of 11 bases. The CDR3 sequence is CASSFSRGDTEAFF. The CDR3 DNA follows: TGTGCCAGCAGCTTCAGTCGGGGGGACACTGAAGCTTTCTTT.

Only one count was recorded for this clone. J is TRBJ2-7 and V is TRBV11-1; tentative D call: TRBD2 (5 bases). The CDR3 sequence is 13 residues long. Trimming left V 3 bases short and J 1 base short, with 7 bases between. Germline loops: CDR1 SGHAT, CDR2 FQDESV (reference sequence). The CDR3 loop is CASSFGESYEQYF. In DNA, the CDR3 is TGTGCCAGCAGCTTTGGGGAGTCCTACGAGCAGTACTTC.

The chain recombines TRBV28 with TRBJ1-1; a possible D gene is TRBD1 (6 bases). Germline CDR1 MDHEN, CDR2 SYDVKM. The CDR3 runs to 15 residues. Trimming took 4 bases from V and 1 from J, leaving 13 bases between them. This CDR3 is CASSSRQAGNTEAFF. In DNA, the CDR3 is TGTGCCAGCAGTTCCAGACAGGCAGGGAACACTGAAGCTTTCTTT.

This chain joins TRBV5-4 and TRBJ1-2; the D gene is possibly TRBD1 (5 bases). Germline assignment: CDR1 SGHNT and CDR2 YYREEE (reference sequence). The CDR3 is 13 residues long. V was cut by 1 base and J by 4 bases, with 8 bases left in between. In DNA form, the CDR3 reads TGTGCCAGCAGCTTGACAGGAAGCTATGGCTACACCTTC. Its protein product is CASSLTGSYGYTF.

This chain links TRBV30 with TRBJ2-3; D possibly corresponds to TRBD1 (6 bases). The V and J ends lost 5 bases and 5 bases respectively, with 23 bases between them. The germline gives CDR1 GTSNPN, CDR2 SVGIG (reference sequence). The CDR3 totals 16 residues. This CDR3 reads CAWGGGRSLPGDTQYF. CDR3 in DNA: TGTGCCTGGGGGGGCGGCCGAAGCCTCCCGGGAGATACGCAGTATTTT.

The gene calls are TRBV5-1 and TRBJ2-7, with 7 bases lining up with TRBD1. The CDR3 length is 15 residues. The germline V gene encodes CDR1 SGHRS and CDR2 YFSETQ. The trim removed 2 bases at V and 2 bases at J, leaving 7 bases unmatched. The CDR3, as DNA: TGCGCCAGCAGCTTACTACTAGACAGGGCCTACGAGCAGTACTTC. Translation: CASSLLLDRAYEQYF.

J is TRBJ1-5 and V is TRBV15, with TRBD1 matching over 9 bases. After removal of 3 bases from V and 4 bases from J, the junction contained 7 bases not matched to a gene. Germline V gives CDR1 LNHNV, CDR2 YYDKDF (reference sequence). This CDR3 has 16 residues. The CDR3 DNA is TGTGCCACCAGCAGGATTACCGGGACAGGGAATCAGCCCCAGCATTTT. As protein: CATSRITGTGNQPQHF.

The chain joins TRBV9 to TRBJ2-2, with 8 bases matching TRBD1. J lost 2 bases, V lost 0 bases, and 3 bases had no gene match. The CDR3 length is 16 residues. Germline V gene data show CDR1 as SGDLS and CDR2 as YYNGEE. The CDR3 nucleotides are TGTGCCAGCAGCGTAGCGGGACAGGTAAACACCGGGGAGCTGTTTTTT. This codes for CASSVAGQVNTGELFF.

The V gene is TRBV7-8, the J gene TRBJ1-6; 7 nucleotides line up with TRBD1. Trimming at V came to 3 bases and at J to 7 bases, leaving 6 bases not matched to a gene. Germline CDR1 and CDR2: SGHVS and FQNEAQ. This CDR3 has 15 amino acids. This CDR3 is CASSLAGTENSPLHF. In nucleotides, the CDR3 is TGTGCCAGCAGCTTGGCCGGGACAGAAAATTCACCCCTCCACTTT. The full variable domain, completed using reference TRBV7-8 and TRBJ1-6, is GAGVSQSPRYKVAKRGQDVALRCDPISGHVSLFWYQQALGQGPEFLTYFQNEAQLDKSGLPSDRFFAERPEGSVSTLKIQRTQQEDSAVYLCASSLAGTENSPLHFGNGTRLTVT.

This rearrangement joins TRBV7-9 to TRBJ1-2, with 9 bases identical to TRBD1. The germline V gene encodes CDR1 SEHNR and CDR2 FQNEAQ (reference sequence). This CDR3 comprises 13 residues. Trimming cost V 6 bases and J 7 bases; bases outside gene matches: 6. The chain's CDR3 is CASRRGQGSGYTF. DNA of the CDR3: TGTGCCAGCAGGAGGGGACAGGGTTCTGGCTACACCTTC. Full variable domain (outside the CDR3, taken from reference TRBV7-9 and TRBJ1-2): DTGVSQNPRHKITKRGQNVTFRCDPISEHNRLYWYRQTLGQGPEFLTYFQNEAQLEKSRLLSDRFSAERPKGSFSTLEIQRTEQGDSAMYLCASRRGQGSGYTFGSGTRLTVV.